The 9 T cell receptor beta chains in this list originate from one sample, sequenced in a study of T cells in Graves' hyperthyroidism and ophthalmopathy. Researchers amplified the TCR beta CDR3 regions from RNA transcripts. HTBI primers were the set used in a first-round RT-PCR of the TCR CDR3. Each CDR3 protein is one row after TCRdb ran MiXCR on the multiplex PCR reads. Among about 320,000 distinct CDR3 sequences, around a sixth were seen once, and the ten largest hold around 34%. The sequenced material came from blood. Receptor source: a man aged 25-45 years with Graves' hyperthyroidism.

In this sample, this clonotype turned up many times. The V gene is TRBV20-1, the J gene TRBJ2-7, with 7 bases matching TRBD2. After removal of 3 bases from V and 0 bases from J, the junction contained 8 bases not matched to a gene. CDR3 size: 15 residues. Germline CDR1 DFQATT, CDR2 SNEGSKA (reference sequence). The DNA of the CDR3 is TGCAGTGCTAGGATCGGCTCTAGCGGCTCCTACGAGCAGTACTTC. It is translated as CSARIGSSGSYEQYF.

The CDR3 region is CTSSDVFGEQFF. The DNA for the CDR3 is TGCACCTCCTCAGACGTCTTCGGGGAGCAGTTCTTC. The rearrangement links TRBV29-1 to TRBJ2-1, with D hard to call. The CDR3 loop spans 12 amino acids. Looked up from germline, CDR1 is SQVTM and CDR2 is ANQGSEA.

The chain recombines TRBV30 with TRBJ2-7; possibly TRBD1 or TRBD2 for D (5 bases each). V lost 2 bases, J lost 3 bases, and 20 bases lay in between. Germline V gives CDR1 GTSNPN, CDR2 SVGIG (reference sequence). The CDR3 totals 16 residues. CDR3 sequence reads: CAWSPPGRLIGYEQYF. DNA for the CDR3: TGTGCCTGGAGTCCTCCGGGGCGACTGATAGGCTACGAGCAGTACTTC.

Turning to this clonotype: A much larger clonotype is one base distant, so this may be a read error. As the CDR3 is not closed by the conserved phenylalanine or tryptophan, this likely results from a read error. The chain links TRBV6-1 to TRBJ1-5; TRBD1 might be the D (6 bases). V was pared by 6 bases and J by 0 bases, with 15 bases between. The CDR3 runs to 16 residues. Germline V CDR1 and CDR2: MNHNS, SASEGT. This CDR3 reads CASSAVQGDSNQPQHS. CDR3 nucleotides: TGTGCCAGCAGCGCCGTACAGGGCGATAGCAATCAGCCCCAGCATTCT.

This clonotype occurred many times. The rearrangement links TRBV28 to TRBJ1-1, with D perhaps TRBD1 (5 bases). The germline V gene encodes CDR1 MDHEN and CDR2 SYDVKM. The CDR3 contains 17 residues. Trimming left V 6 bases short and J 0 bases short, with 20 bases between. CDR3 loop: CASRVTKGAGMNTEAFF. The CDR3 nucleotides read TGTGCCAGCAGAGTTACTAAAGGGGCGGGGATGAACACTGAAGCTTTCTTT.

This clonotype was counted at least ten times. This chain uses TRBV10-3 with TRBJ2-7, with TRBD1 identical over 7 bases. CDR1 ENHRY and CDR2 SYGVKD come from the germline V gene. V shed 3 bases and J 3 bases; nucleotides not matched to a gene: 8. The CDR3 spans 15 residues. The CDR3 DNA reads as TGTGCCATCAGTGAAAGACAGGGTGAGGGCTACGAGCAGTACTTC. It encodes CAISERQGEGYEQYF.

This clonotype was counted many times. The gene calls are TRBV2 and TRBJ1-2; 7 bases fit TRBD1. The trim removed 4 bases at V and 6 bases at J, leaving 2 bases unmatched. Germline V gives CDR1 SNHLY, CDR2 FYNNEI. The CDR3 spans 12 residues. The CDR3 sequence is CASSGDRDGYTF. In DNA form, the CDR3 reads TGTGCCAGCAGTGGAGACAGGGATGGCTACACCTTC.

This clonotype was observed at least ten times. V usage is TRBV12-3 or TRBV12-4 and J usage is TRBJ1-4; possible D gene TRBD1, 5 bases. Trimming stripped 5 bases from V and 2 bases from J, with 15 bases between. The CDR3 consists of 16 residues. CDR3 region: CASSPGRRGTNEKLFF. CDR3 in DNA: TGTGCCAGCAGTCCGGGACGGAGGGGTACTAATGAAAAACTGTTTTTT.

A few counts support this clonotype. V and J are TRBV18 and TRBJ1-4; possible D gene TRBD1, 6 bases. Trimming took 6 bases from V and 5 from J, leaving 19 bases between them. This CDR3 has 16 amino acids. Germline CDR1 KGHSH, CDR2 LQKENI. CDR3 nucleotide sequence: TGTGCCAGCTCTAAAAGAAGACAGGTCCGGAATGAAAAACTGTTTTTT. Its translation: CASSKRRQVRNEKLFF.